Presented here are 2 T cell receptor beta chains from one specimen sequenced in a study of PD-1 blockade in mismatch repair-deficient tumors. The protocol was immunoSEQ multiplex PCR, while the TCRdb copy is restricted to in-frame clones and leaves out a portion. The table includes some 100,000 clones, 82% detected once. Sequences were derived from peripheral blood, sampled approximately 35 weeks after starting pembrolizumab. Every receptor here comes from an adult with mismatch repair-deficient cancer.

V and J are TRBV18 and TRBJ1-3, with D perhaps TRBD1 (6 bases). The CDR3 is 16 residues long. V shed 1 base and J shed 0 bases, with 10 bases lying between them. CDR1 is KGHSH and CDR2 is LQKENI in the germline V gene. In DNA, the CDR3 is TGTGCCAGCTCACCACTAGACAGGAGCTCTGGAAACACCATATATTTT. Translating it yields CASSPLDRSSGNTIYF.

The chain recombines TRBV11-2 with TRBJ2-1, with 11 bases fitting TRBD2. The CDR3 is made up of 17 amino acids. The junction had 12 bases not matched to a gene; V was cut back by 5 bases and J by 6 bases. Germline assignment: CDR1 SGHAT and CDR2 FQNNGV. This chain's CDR3 is CASSVRMIAGGLNEQFF. The DNA of the CDR3 is TGTGCCAGCAGCGTGAGGATGATAGCGGGAGGGCTCAATGAGCAGTTCTTC. Complete variable domain (other parts from reference TRBV11-2 and TRBJ2-1): EAGVAQSPRYKIIEKRQSVAFWCNPISGHATLYWYQQILGQGPKLLIQFQNNGVVDDSQLPKDRFSAERLKGVDSTLKIQPAKLEDSAVYLCASSVRMIAGGLNEQFFGPGTRLTVL.